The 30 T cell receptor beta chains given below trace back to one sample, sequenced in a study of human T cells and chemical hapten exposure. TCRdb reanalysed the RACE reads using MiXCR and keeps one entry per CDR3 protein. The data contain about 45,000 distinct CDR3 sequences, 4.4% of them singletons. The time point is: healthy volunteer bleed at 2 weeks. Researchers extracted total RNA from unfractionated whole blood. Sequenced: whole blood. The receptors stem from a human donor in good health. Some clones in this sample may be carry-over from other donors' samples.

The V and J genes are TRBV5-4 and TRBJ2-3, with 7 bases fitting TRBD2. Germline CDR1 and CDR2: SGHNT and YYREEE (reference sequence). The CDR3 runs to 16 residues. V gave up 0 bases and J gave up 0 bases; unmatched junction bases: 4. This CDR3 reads CASSLDSGISTDTQYF. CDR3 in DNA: TGTGCCAGCAGCTTGGACAGCGGGATCAGCACAGATACGCAGTATTTT.

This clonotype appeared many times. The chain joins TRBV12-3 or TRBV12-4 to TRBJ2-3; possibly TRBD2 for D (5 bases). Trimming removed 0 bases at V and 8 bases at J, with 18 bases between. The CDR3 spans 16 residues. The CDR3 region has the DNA TGTGCCAGCAGTTTAGCGCTGGGAGCTGGCACTGGTACGCAGTATTTT. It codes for CASSLALGAGTGTQYF.

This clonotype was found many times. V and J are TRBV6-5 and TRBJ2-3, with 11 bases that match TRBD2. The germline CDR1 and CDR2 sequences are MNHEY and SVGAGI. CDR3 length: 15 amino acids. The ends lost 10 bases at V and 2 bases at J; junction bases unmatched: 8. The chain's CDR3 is CATGGTSGSTDTQYF. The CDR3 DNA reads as TGTGCCACCGGTGGGACTAGCGGATCCACAGATACGCAGTATTTT.

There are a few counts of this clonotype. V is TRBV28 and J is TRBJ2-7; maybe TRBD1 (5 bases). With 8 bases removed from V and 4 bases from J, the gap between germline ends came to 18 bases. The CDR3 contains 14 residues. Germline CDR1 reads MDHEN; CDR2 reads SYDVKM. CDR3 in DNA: TGTGCCAGCGGCCCAGTGACAGCCCGGTACGAGCAGTACTTC. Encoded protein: CASGPVTARYEQYF.

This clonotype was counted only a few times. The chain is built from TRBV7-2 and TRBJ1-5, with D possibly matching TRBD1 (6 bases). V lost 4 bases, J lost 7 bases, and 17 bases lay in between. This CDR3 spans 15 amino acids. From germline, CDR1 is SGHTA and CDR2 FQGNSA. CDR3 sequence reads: CASSSGHQGHQPQHF. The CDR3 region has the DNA TGTGCCAGCAGCTCGGGACACCAGGGTCACCAGCCCCAGCATTTT.

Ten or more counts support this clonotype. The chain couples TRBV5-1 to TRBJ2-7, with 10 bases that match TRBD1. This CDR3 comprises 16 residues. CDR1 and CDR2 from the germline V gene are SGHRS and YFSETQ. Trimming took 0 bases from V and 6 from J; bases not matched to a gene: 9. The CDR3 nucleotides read TGCGCCAGCAGCTTGGCCGACAGGGGGCTCGCCGGCGAGCAGTACTTC. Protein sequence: CASSLADRGLAGEQYF. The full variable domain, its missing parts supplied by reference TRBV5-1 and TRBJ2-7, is KAGVTQTPRYLIKTRGQQVTLSCSPISGHRSVSWYQQTPGQGLQFLFEYFSETQRNKGNFPGRFSGRQFSNSRSEMNVSTLELGDSALYLCASSLADRGLAGEQYFGPGTRLTVT.

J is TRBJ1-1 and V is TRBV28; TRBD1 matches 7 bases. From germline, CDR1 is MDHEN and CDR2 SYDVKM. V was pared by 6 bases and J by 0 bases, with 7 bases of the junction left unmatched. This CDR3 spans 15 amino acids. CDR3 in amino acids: CASSRGTAMNTEAFF. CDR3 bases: TGTGCCAGCAGCCGAGGGACAGCAATGAACACTGAAGCTTTCTTT.

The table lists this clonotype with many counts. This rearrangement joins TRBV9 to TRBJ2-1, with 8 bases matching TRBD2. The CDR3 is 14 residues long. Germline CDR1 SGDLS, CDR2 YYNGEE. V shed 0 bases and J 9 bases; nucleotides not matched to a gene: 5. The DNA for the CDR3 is TGTGCCAGCAGCGTAGAACCGGGAGGGGGTGAGCAGTTCTTC. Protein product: CASSVEPGGGEQFF.

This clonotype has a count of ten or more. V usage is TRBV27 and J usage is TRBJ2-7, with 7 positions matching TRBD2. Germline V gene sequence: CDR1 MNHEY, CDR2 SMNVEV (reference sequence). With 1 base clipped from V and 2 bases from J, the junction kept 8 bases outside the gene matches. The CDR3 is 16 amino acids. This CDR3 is CASSLFASGSPYEQYF. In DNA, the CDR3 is TGTGCCAGCAGTTTATTTGCTAGCGGTTCCCCCTACGAGCAGTACTTC.

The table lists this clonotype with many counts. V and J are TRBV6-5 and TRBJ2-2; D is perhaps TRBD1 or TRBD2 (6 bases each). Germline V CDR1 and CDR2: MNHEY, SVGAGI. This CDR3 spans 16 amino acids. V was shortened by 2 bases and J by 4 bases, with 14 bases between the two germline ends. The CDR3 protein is CASSYHRLGGTGELFF. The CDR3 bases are TGTGCCAGCAGTTACCATAGACTAGGGGGCACCGGGGAGCTGTTTTTT.

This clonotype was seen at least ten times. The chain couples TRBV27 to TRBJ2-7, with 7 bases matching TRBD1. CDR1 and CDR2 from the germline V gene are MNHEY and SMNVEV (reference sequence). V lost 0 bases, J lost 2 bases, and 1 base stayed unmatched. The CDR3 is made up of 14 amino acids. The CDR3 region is CASSLSGTAYEQYF. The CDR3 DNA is TGTGCCAGCAGTTTATCCGGGACAGCCTACGAGCAGTACTTC.

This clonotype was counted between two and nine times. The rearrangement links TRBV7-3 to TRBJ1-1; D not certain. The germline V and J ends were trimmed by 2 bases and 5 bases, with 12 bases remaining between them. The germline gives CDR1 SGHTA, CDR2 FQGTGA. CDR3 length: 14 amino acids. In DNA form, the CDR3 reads TGTGCCAGCAGCTTACACGGAACAACAACTGAAGCTTTCTTT. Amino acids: CASSLHGTTTEAFF.

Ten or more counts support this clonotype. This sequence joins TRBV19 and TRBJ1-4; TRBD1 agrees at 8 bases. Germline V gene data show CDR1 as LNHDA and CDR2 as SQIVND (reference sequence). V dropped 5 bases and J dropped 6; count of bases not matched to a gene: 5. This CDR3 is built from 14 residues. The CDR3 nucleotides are TGTGCCAGTAGTGACCAGGGGGCGGATGAAAAACTGTTTTTT. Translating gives CASSDQGADEKLFF. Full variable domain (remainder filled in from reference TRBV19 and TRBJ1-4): DGGITQSPKYLFRKEGQNVTLSCEQNLNHDAMYWYRQDPGQGLRLIYYSQIVNDFQKGDIAEGYSVSREKKESFPLTVTSAQKNPTAFYLCASSDQGADEKLFFGSGTQLSVL.

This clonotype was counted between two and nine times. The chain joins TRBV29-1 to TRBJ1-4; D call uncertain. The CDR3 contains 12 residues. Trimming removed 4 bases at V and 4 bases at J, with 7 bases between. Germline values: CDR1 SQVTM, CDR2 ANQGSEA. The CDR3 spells CSVVQLNEKLFF. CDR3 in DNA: TGCAGCGTTGTACAGCTTAATGAAAAACTGTTTTTT.

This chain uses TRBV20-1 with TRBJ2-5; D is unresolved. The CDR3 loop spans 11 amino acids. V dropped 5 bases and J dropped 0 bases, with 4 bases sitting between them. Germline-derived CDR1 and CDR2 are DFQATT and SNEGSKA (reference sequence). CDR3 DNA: TGCAGTGCTGAACACCAAGAGACCCAGTACTTC. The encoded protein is CSAEHQETQYF.

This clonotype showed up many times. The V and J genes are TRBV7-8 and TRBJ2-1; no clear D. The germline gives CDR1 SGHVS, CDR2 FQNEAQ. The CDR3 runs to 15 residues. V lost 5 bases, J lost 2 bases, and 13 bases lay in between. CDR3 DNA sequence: TGTGCCAGCAGCCCCCGTAGGCCCCCCTACAATGAGCAGTTCTTC. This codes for CASSPRRPPYNEQFF. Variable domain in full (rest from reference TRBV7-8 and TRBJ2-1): GAGVSQSPRYKVAKRGQDVALRCDPISGHVSLFWYQQALGQGPEFLTYFQNEAQLDKSGLPSDRFFAERPEGSVSTLKIQRTQQEDSAVYLCASSPRRPPYNEQFFGPGTRLTVL.

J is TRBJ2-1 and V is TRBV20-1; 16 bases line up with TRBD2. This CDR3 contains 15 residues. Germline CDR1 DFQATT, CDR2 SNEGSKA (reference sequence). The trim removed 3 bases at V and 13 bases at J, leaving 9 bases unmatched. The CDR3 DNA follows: TGCAGTGCTAGGGACGGGACTAGCGGGAGGGCCGATCAGTTCTTC. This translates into CSARDGTSGRADQFF.

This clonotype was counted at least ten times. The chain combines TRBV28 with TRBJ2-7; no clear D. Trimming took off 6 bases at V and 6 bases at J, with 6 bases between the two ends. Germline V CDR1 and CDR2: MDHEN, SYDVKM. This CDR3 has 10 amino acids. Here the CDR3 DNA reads TGTGCCAGCAGCACCCGCGAGCAGTACTTC. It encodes CASSTREQYF.

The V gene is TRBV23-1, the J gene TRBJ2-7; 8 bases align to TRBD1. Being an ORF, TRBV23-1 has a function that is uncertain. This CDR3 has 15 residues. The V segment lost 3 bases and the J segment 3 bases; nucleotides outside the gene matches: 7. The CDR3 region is CASSQRTGTHYEQYF. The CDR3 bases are TGCGCCAGCAGTCAGAGGACAGGGACTCACTACGAGCAGTACTTC.

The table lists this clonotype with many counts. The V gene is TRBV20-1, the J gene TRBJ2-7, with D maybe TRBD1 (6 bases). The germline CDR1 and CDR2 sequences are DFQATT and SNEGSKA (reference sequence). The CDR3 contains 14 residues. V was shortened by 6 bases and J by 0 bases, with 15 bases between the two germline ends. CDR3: CSAPGTFPSYEQYF. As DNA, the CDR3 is TGCAGTGCCCCGGGGACATTCCCCTCCTACGAGCAGTACTTC.

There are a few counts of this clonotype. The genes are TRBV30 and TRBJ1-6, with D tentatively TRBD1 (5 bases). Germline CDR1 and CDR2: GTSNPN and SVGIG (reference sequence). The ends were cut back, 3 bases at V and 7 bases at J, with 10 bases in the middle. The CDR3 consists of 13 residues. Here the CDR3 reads CAWRGQRNSPLHF. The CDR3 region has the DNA TGTGCCTGGAGGGGGCAAAGAAATTCACCCCTCCACTTT. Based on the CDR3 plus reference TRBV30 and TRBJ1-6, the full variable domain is SQTIHQWPATLVQPVGSPLSLECTVEGTSNPNLYWYRQAAGRGLQLLFYSVGIGQISSEVPQNLSASRPQDRQFILSSKKLLLSDSGFYLCAWRGQRNSPLHFGNGTRLTVT.

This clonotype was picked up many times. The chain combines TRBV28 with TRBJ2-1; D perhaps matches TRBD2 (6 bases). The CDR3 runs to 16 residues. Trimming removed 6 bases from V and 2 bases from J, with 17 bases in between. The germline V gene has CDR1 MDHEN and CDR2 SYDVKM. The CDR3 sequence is CASSTSIGGTYNEQFF. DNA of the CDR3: TGTGCCAGCAGCACCTCCATTGGCGGGACCTACAATGAGCAGTTCTTC.

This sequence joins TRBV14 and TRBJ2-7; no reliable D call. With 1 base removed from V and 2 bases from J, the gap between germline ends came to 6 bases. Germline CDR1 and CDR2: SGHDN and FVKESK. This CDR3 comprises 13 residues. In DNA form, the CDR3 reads TGTGCCAGCAGCCAAGGCCGGACCTACGAGCAGTACTTC. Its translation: CASSQGRTYEQYF.

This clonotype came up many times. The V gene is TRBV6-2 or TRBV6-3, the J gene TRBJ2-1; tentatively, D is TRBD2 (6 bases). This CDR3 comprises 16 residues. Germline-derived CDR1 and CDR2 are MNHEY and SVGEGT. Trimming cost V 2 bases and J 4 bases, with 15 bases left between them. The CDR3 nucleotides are TGTGCCAGCAGTTACAGGATTAGCGGTCGTTACAATGAGCAGTTCTTC. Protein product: CASSYRISGRYNEQFF.

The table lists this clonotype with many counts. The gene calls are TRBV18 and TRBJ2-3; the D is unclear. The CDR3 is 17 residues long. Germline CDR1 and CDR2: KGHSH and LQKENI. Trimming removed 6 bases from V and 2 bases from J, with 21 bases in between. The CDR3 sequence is CASSPSLRQGPTDTQYF. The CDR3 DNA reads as TGTGCCAGCTCTCCGTCACTTAGGCAAGGCCCCACAGATACGCAGTATTTT.

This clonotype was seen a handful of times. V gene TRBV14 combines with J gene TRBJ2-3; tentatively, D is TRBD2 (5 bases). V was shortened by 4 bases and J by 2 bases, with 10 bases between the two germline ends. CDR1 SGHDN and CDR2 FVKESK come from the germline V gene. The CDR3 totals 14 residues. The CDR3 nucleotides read TGTGCCAGCAGCCTATGGACTCCCACAGATACGCAGTATTTT. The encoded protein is CASSLWTPTDTQYF.

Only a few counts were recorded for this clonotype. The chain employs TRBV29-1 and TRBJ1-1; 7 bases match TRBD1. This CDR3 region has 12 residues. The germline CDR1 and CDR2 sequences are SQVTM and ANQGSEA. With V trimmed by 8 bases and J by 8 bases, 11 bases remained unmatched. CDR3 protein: CSLPWTGSEAFF. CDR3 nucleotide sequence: TGCAGCCTTCCTTGGACAGGATCAGAAGCTTTCTTT.

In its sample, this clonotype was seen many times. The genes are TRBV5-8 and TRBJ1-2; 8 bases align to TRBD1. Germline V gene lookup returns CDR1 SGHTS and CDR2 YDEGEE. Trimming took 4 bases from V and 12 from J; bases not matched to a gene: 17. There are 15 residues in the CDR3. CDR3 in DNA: TGTGCCAGCAGCCCTTGGACAGGGTCCGGGTTTTACCACACCTTC. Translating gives CASSPWTGSGFYHTF.

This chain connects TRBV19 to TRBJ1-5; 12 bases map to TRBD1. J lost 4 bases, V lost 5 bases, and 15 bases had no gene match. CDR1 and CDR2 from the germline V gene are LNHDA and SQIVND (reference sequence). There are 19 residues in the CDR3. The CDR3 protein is CASSPPWGTGGRLNQPQHF. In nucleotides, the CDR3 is TGTGCCAGTAGTCCCCCGTGGGGGACAGGGGGCCGTTTGAATCAGCCCCAGCATTTT.

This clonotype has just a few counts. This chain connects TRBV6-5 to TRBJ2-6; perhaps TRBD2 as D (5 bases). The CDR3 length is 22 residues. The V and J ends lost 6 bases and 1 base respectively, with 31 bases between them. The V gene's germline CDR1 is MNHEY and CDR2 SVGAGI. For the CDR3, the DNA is TGTGCCAGCAGGCCCTTCGGACGGCCAGGCCCCCTTTCGGGATCTGGGGCCAACGTCCTGACTTTC. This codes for CASRPFGRPGPLSGSGANVLTF.